This is a list of T cell receptor beta chains from one sample in a study of blood T cell repertoires in COVID-19. The repertoire was sequenced with immunoSEQ multiplex PCR; TCRdb's copy has only in-frame clones and lacks some. The table records about 420,000 clones, 80% to 90% of them present only once. Sequencing input: peripheral blood. Every receptor here comes from a young man with COVID-19, enrolled during active disease. Each CDR3 is given with its conserved first and last residue. A D gene is named only where the DNA matches it firmly. Size is omitted from some rows. Given values are once, few, many or a class for expanded clones.

clone_size,j_call,v_call,d_call,cdr3_nt,cdr3_aa
-,TRBJ2-1,TRBV3-1/TRBV3-2,-,TGTGCCAGCAGCCAAGATAAACAGTACAATGAGCAGTTCTTC,CASSQDKQYNEQFF
-,TRBJ2-5,TRBV5-4,TRBD1,TGTGCCAGCAGCTCACGGGACAGCCCCCAAGGGGAGACCCAGTACTTC,CASSSRDSPQGETQYF
-,TRBJ2-5,TRBV5-1,TRBD2,TGCGCCAGCAGCTGGCCGACTAGCGGGGGAAAAGAGACCCAGTACTTC,CASSWPTSGGKETQYF
-,TRBJ2-1,TRBV7-8,TRBD2,TGTGCCAGCAGCTTTGGAGGACTAGCGGGAGACAATGAGCAGTTCTTC,CASSFGGLAGDNEQFF
-,TRBJ2-6,TRBV25-1,-,TGTGCCAGCAGTGGGACACCCAAGAGCTCTGGGGCCAACGTCCTGACTTTC,CASSGTPKSSGANVLTF
once,TRBJ1-1,TRBV5-1,-,TGCGCCAGCAGCTTGGTCTCGGGGGACACTGAAGCTTTCTTT,CASSLVSGDTEAFF
-,TRBJ2-7,TRBV2,-,TGTGCCAGCCAGTCCAGCTCCTACGAGCAGTACTTC,CASQSSSYEQYF
once,TRBJ1-6,TRBV6-5,TRBD1,TGTGCCAGCAGTAGACAGGGGGCTCGCTCACCCCTCCACTTT,CASSRQGARSPLHF
-,TRBJ1-4,TRBV7-6,TRBD1,TGTGCCAGCAGCGCCTACAGGGGGTCAGGTGAAAAACTGTTTTTT,CASSAYRGSGEKLFF
-,TRBJ1-3,TRBV12-3/TRBV12-4,-,TGTGCCAGCAGTTTCGGTGGAAACACCATATATTTT,CASSFGGNTIYF
-,TRBJ2-4,TRBV6-5,-,TGTGCCAGCATACGGTTTAACATTCAGTACTTC,CASIRFNIQYF
-,TRBJ2-3,TRBV13,TRBD1,TGTGCCAGCAGCCTAACAGGGGGGAGGCAGTATTTT,CASSLTGGRQYF
-,TRBJ2-1,TRBV19,TRBD2,TGTGCCAGTAGTCCCCATAGCGGGGGGTCCAACCCCTACAATGAGCAGTTCTTC,CASSPHSGGSNPYNEQFF
-,TRBJ1-2,TRBV5-6,-,TGTGCCAGCAGCTTAACTCGGGACTATGGCTACACCTTC,CASSLTRDYGYTF
-,TRBJ2-7,TRBV12-5,TRBD2,TGTGCTAGTGGTTCTGGACTAGCGGGAGGGATGGACGAGCAGTACTTC,CASGSGLAGGMDEQYF
-,TRBJ1-2,TRBV4-2,-,TGTGCCAGCAGCACCCGGACAACGGTCGACTATGGCTACACCTTC,CASSTRTTVDYGYTF
-,TRBJ2-7,TRBV6-4,TRBD1,TGTGCCAGCAGTTTCAGGGGGCTAGGCTACGAGCAGTACTTC,CASSFRGLGYEQYF
-,TRBJ1-3,TRBV19,-,TGTGCCAGTAGCCGAATAGGGGGCTCTGGAAACACCATATATTTT,CASSRIGGSGNTIYF
-,TRBJ1-2,TRBV5-5,TRBD1,TGTGCCAGCAGCTTGGATCAGGGGGATTACGGCTACACCTTC,CASSLDQGDYGYTF
-,TRBJ1-2,TRBV25-1,-,TGTGCCAGCAGGAACCAAGGAGGGTGGGACGGCTACACCTTC,CASRNQGGWDGYTF
-,TRBJ1-2,TRBV5-6,TRBD1,TGTGCCAGCAGCTTGGCCAGGGGGCATTACGGCTACACCTTC,CASSLARGHYGYTF
-,TRBJ2-7,TRBV19,TRBD1,TGTGCCAGTAGTCCACCCTTCGGGACAGGGGATCCCTACGAGCAGTACTTC,CASSPPFGTGDPYEQYF
few,TRBJ2-3,TRBV6-6,TRBD2,TGTGCCAGCAAAAGCGGGGGAAGCACAGATACGCAGTATTTT,CASKSGGSTDTQYF
-,TRBJ2-5,TRBV27,-,TGTGCCAGCAGATCCCTGGATGGGGCCCATCAAGAGACCCAGTACTTC,CASRSLDGAHQETQYF
-,TRBJ2-3,TRBV4-1,-,TGCGCCAGCAGCCAAGATTGGCGGGGACGATACACAGATACGCAGTATTTT,CASSQDWRGRYTDTQYF
-,TRBJ1-1,TRBV2,-,TGTGCCAGCCCTGGGGGGATGAACACTGAAGCTTTCTTT,CASPGGMNTEAFF
-,TRBJ2-2,TRBV13,TRBD2,TGTGCCAGCAGCACTCTCGGACTAGCGGGAGGGCGGAACACCGGGGAGCTGTTTTTT,CASSTLGLAGGRNTGELFF
once,TRBJ2-5,TRBV7-8,-,TGTGCCAGCAGCTCGGATGGGAGGGAGACCCAGTACTTC,CASSSDGRETQYF
-,TRBJ2-5,TRBV2,-,TGTGCCAGCAGTGACTCCCGAGGGGGAGAGACCCAGTACTTC,CASSDSRGGETQYF
-,TRBJ1-6,TRBV6-5,TRBD1,TGTGCCAGCAGTTACTCCGGGACAGGGGGAAATTCACCCCTCCACTTT,CASSYSGTGGNSPLHF
-,TRBJ1-5,TRBV30,-,TGTGCCTGGAGTGTACGGGGAAACGACGGAGATCAGCCCCAGCATTTT,CAWSVRGNDGDQPQHF
-,TRBJ1-6,TRBV6-6,-,TGTGCCAGCAGCCCTGGGGCCTCTCTAAGCCCCCTCCACTTT,CASSPGASLSPLHF
-,TRBJ2-5,TRBV19,TRBD2,TGTGCCAGTAGTATAGTAGTAGCGGGGCAAGAGACCCAGTACTTC,CASSIVVAGQETQYF
once,TRBJ2-4,TRBV10-2,TRBD2,TGCGCCAGCAGTTCGGCGGGAGGGCCTATGCCAAACATTCAGTACTTC,CASSSAGGPMPNIQYF
-,TRBJ2-7,TRBV24-1,TRBD1,TGTGCCACCGGCCCGGGACAGGAGGGACACTACGAGCAGTACTTC,CATGPGQEGHYEQYF
-,TRBJ2-6,TRBV5-4,-,TGTGCCAGCAGCTTGGGAGGGCCTGGGGCCAACGTCCTGACTTTC,CASSLGGPGANVLTF
-,TRBJ1-3,TRBV11-3,TRBD1,TGTGCCAGCAGCTTAGAGGGGCCCTCGACAGGGGCTGGAAACACCATATATTTT,CASSLEGPSTGAGNTIYF
-,TRBJ1-4,TRBV27,TRBD1,TGTGCCAGCAGTCCTCAGGGGACAGCTAATGAAAAACTGTTTTTT,CASSPQGTANEKLFF
-,TRBJ2-3,TRBV19,TRBD2,TGTGCCAGTAGTATGGGGCCTAGCGGGTTGGCAGATACGCAGTATTTT,CASSMGPSGLADTQYF